Listed here is a single TCR beta chain. What it binds is unknown. The data were taken from a study of T cells after posttransplantation cyclophosphamide. Study findings and constraints: Blood and skin or GI T cell repertoires showed limited TRB overlap. Later blood repertoires were often dominated by clones from the donor CD8+ memory compartment. TRB clonality was highly associated with recipient CMV seropositivity and reactivation.

Cells defined as naive were viable CD3+CD4+ or CD3+CD8+ and CCR7+CD45RA+CD45RO-CD95-CD27+CD28+. The germline CDR1 and CDR2 sequences are MGHDK and SYGVNS. V was trimmed by 2 bases and J by 4 bases, leaving 8 bases between them. The length of the CDR3 is 13 residues. The data were produced by immunoSEQ multiplex PCR, yet TCRdb's version contains in-frame clones alone and is incomplete. Of fewer than 40,000 clones in the sample, just over 90% are singletons; the top ten hold less than 0.25%. This sequence was found in a woman between 55 and 75 years old in good health, CMV-negative, and a related stem cell transplant donor. The sequenced sample consisted of naive CD4+ T cells sorted from PBMCs. This chain joins TRBV25-1 and TRBJ1-1, with D perhaps matching TRBD1 (5 bases). The CDR3 DNA reads TGTGCCAGCAGTGAACAGGGAGGCACTGAAGCTTTCTTT. Translating it yields CASSEQGGTEAFF.